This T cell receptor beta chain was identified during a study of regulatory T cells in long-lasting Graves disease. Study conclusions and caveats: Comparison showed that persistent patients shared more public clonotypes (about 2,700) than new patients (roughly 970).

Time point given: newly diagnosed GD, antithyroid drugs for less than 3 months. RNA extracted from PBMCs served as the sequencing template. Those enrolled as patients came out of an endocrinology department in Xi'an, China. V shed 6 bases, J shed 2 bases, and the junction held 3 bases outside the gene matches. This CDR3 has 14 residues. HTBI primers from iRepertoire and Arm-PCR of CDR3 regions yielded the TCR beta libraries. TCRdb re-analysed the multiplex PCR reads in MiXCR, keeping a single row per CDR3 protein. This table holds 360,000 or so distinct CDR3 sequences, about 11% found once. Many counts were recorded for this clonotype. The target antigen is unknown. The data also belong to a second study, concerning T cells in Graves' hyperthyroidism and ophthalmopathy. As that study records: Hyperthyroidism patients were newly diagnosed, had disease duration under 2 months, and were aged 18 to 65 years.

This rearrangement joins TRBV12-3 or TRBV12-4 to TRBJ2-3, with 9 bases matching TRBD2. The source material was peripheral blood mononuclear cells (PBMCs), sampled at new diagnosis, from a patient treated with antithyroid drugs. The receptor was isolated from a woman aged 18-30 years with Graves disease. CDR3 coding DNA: TGTGCCAGCAGGACTAGCGGAAACACAGATACGCAGTATTTT. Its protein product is CASRTSGNTDTQYF.